This T cell receptor (beta chain) was sequenced in a study of shared clonotypes between healthy human individuals. General study findings and limits: Sequencing of the sorted subsets was shown by rarefaction to be incomplete despite large depth.

Sequenced by immunoSEQ multiplex PCR; TCRdb stores in-frame clones only, minus some. The sample yields 850,000 to 1,200,000 clones, approximately 76% seen once. The CDR3 is 16 amino acids. CDR1 is LGHNA, CDR2 YNFKEQ, per germline. The V and J ends lost 0 bases and 7 bases respectively, with 15 bases between them. This clone was seen a handful of times. Its antigen remains unidentified. J is TRBJ2-2 and V is TRBV4-2; D not certain. Material for sequencing was memory CD4+ T cells sorted from blood. Subset indicated: CD45RA-negative fraction. This receptor was obtained from a man between 18 and 29 years old in good health. The CDR3 spells CASSQERRQVGGELFF. The CDR3 DNA reads as TGTGCCAGCAGCCAAGAACGGCGCCAGGTGGGCGGGGAGCTGTTTTTT.